One sample yielded the 7 T cell receptor beta chains listed below, sequenced in a study of blood T cells in healthy people across ages. It was with a sample-barcoded 5' primer and a J-beta primer mix that a second PCR of roughly 6 to 12 cycles was run. TCRdb called the 5' RACE reads again in MiXCR, with one record for every CDR3 protein. The table records 1.4 million to 1.5 million distinct CDR3 sequences, around 42% of them present only once. What was sequenced was blood. The receptors derive from a woman between 18 and 30 years old in good health.

This clonotype was counted a few times. The chain uses TRBV27 and TRBJ2-1, with 13 bases aligning to TRBD2. Trimming took 5 bases from V and 10 from J; bases not matched to a gene: 23. CDR3 length equals 20 residues. Germline assignment: CDR1 MNHEY and CDR2 SMNVEV (reference sequence). In DNA form, the CDR3 reads TGTGCCAGCAGTCGCAATTTTGCGGGACAGCGACTAGCGGGAGGCGACGAGCAGTTCTTC. Residues: CASSRNFAGQRLAGGDEQFF.

In this sample, this clonotype turned up a few times. The V gene is TRBV12-3 or TRBV12-4, the J gene TRBJ2-3; 8 bases fit TRBD2. The CDR3 has 16 residues. V shed 5 bases, J shed 4 bases, and the junction held 11 bases outside the gene matches. The CDR3 DNA follows: TGTGCCAGCAGTAATAGTAACGGGGGGGCCCCAGATACGCAGTATTTT. This translates into CASSNSNGGAPDTQYF.

The J gene is TRBJ2-7, the V gene TRBV5-1; 8 bases match TRBD1. The last part of the DNA fits TRBJ2-5 better; the J call may be wrong. This CDR3 is 15 amino acids long. CDR1 and CDR2 from the germline V gene are SGHRS and YFSETQ. The CDR3 is CASSTGTGEGATQYF. CDR3 in DNA: TGCGCCAGCAGCACGGGGACAGGAGAAGGGGCGACCCAGTACTTC.

The chain uses TRBV20-1 and TRBJ1-1; 9 nucleotides agree with TRBD1. J lost 4 bases, V lost 6 bases, and 6 bases had no gene match. Germline CDR1 DFQATT, CDR2 SNEGSKA (reference sequence). The CDR3 extends over 13 amino acids. CDR3 in amino acids: CSAYRGQGTEAFF. For the CDR3, the DNA is TGCAGTGCCTACAGGGGGCAGGGCACTGAAGCTTTCTTT.

The V gene is TRBV21-1, the J gene TRBJ1-1; the table's D call of TRBD1 was not tested on the DNA. TRBV21-1 is described as a pseudogene. CDR3 length: 18 residues. This CDR3 is CASSPAGTGRGGGTEAFF. The CDR3, as DNA: TGTGCCAGCAGCCCGGCCGGGACAGGGAGGGGCGGGGGCACTGAAGCTTTCTTT.

This clonotype turned up a few times. The chain carries TRBV27 and TRBJ2-5; possibly TRBD2 for D (5 bases). Germline CDR1 MNHEY, CDR2 SMNVEV (reference sequence). This CDR3 has 14 amino acids. Trimming pared 5 bases from V and 2 bases from J, leaving 12 bases between. CDR3 DNA: TGTGCCAGCAGTACATCCGGGATGCAAGAGACCCAGTACTTC. Its protein product is CASSTSGMQETQYF.

The chain is built from TRBV20-1 and TRBJ2-7, with a tentative D call TRBD2 (5 bases). Germline CDR1 DFQATT, CDR2 SNEGSKA (reference sequence). V lost 0 bases, J lost 2 bases, and 14 bases lay in between. The CDR3 has 15 amino acids. The CDR3 DNA follows: TGCAGTGCTAGAGAGGTACATCGGGGAACCTACGAGCAGTACTTC. It specifies CSAREVHRGTYEQYF.